What follows is one TCR beta chain and its context. Its antigen is not known. The sample is drawn from a study of blood T cells in healthy people across ages. PBMCs, at least 7 million per sample, were isolated. This CDR3 spans 13 amino acids. V lost 9 bases to trimming and J lost 0 bases, with 12 bases between them. Germline CDR1 is SEHNR and CDR2 is FQNEAQ (reference sequence). Through a sample-barcoded 5' primer and a J-beta primer mix, a second PCR was run for about 6 to 11 cycles. Tags on each cDNA molecule came from a template-switch adaptor with 12 random nucleotides. TCRdb called the 5' RACE reads again in MiXCR, with one record for every CDR3 protein. Here the sample spans some 1.6 million distinct CDR3 sequences, 30% to 35% being singletons. Overall study findings and caveats: Long-lived donors exceeded aged donors in naive CD4+ cells and diversity.

The sequenced material came from blood. The chain recombines TRBV7-9 with TRBJ2-7; D uncertain. This receptor was identified in a woman under 40 in good health. CDR3 amino acids: CASSTAVSYEQYF. The CDR3 nucleotides are TGTGCCAGTAGTACAGCTGTCTCCTACGAGCAGTACTTC.